This TCR beta chain stems from a study of memory CD4+ T cells and cytomegalovirus serostatus (dated by TCRdb to between 2018 and 2021). Some background on the complete study: The cohort comprised 33 healthy Belgian adults, 9 CMV seropositive and some 24 CMV seronegative. The study sequenced CD4+ memory TCRbeta repertoires of a Belgian cohort with known cytomegalovirus serostatus to replicate a published TCR-based CMV serostatus classifier.

A FACSAria II was used to sort memory CD4+ T cells, defined as single viable CD3+CD4+CD8-CD45RO+ cells. To determine CMV serostatus, a Roche Elecsys assay was used that detects serum IgG against CMV pp150, pp28, p38 and p52. Following thawing, total CD4+ T cells were enriched through positive selection using CD4 magnetic microbeads. The samples came from a different study that was designed specifically to examine the CD4+ T cell memory repertoire. Peripheral blood mononuclear cells were isolated and cryopreserved following standard operating procedures; serum was stored at -80 °C. The staining used CD3-PerCP (BW264/56), CD4-APC (RPA-T4), CD45RO-PE (UCHT1) and CD8-Pacific Orange (3B5) antibodies, and Sytox blue was used to exclude non-viable cells. The Quick-DNA Microprep Kit was used to extract genomic DNA from the sorted cells. Amplification of TCRbeta DNA was done with the immunoSEQ hsTCRbeta kit, following the protocol from the manufacturer. An Illumina MiSeq instrument was used to sequence the TCRbeta libraries. For the original study's pipeline: Removing out-of-frame sequences left roughly 2.4 million distinct TCRbeta sequences, an average of roughly 67,000 per individual. Two values were used to score each individual: the count of roughly 180 previously reported CMV-associated TCRbeta sequences and the total count of productive distinct TCRbeta sequences. A beta-binomial model was reimplemented in Python, and scikit-learn random forests with default parameters were trained on data from the US cohort. Classifier performance on the Belgian cohort was summarized as median AUC with percentile confidence intervals over 10,000 bootstrap iterations. In TCRdb, the immuneACCESS table is reduced to in-frame sequences with V and J assigned. These tables do not hold every clone; where another copy was compared, an unresolved V gene accounts for under half, and the others remain unexplained. D and trimming come from the DNA, and the V and J calls and clone size come from that table. A total of some 52,000 clones appear in this sample, about three quarters of them only once. Clones ranked in the top ten supply 1.3% to 1.5% of the sample.

General study outcomes and caveats: Only CD4+CD45RO+ memory cells were sequenced, in contrast to the original study, which included naive and memory CD4+ and CD8+ populations. Among the 160 or so previously reported CMV-associated TCRbeta sequences, 67 showed up in the CD4+ memory repertoires, with each one found in between one and five individuals. On the Belgian cohort, the classifier built on the original framework reached a median bootstrapped AUC of about 0.95, with a 95% CI of 0.76-1.00. CMV serostatus prediction reached a median bootstrapped AUC of 0.95 with the original framework and 0.91 with a US-trained random forest. The results were interpreted as suggesting that the CMV-associated TCR signature is largely present in the CD4+ memory repertoire.

As regards this clone: No cognate antigen has been identified for it. Base quality data are lacking; no much larger clone is found one base away.

V loses 4 bases, J loses 9 bases, and the germline ends lie 16 bases apart. From a lookup of the germline V gene, CDR1 and CDR2 are MNHNS and SASEGT. The CDR3 contains 13 residues, cysteine and phenylalanine counted. Of the read, only the CDR3 DNA is kept; its 39 bases are in frame from base 1. The material sequenced was memory CD4+ T cells from blood. Recombination linked TRBV6-1 to TRBJ2-7; the D gene could be TRBD1 or TRBD2, each one agreeing over 5 bases. The TCR sequence derives from an adult in good health and CMV-seropositive. This receptor has the CDR3 CASSALPSGGQYF. The DNA sequence is as follows: TGTGCCAGCAGTGCCCTCCCGTCTGGGGGGCAGTACTTC.